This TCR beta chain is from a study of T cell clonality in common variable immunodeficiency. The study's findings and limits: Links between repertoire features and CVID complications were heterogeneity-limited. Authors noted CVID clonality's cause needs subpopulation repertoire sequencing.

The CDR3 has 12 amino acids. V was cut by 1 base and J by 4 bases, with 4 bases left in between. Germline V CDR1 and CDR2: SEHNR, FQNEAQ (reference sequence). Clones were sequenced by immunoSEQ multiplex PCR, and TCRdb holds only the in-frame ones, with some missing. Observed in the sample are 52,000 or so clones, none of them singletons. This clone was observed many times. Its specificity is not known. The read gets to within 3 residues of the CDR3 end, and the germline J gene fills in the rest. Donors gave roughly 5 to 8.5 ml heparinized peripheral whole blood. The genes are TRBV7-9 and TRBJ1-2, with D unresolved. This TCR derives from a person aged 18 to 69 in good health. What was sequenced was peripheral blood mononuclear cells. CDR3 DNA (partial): TGTGCCAGCAGCTTAGGCGTCTATGGC. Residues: CASSLGVYG. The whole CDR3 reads CASSLGVYGYTF.